Shown below are 14 T cell receptor beta chains from a single sample sequenced in a study of blood T cell repertoires in COVID-19. The table came from immunoSEQ multiplex PCR; TCRdb's copy has only in-frame clones and leaves some out. This table holds about 130,000 clones, 75% to 90% found once. The material sequenced was peripheral blood. These receptors were obtained from a human donor in a cohort sampled during active COVID-19.

V is TRBV18 and J is TRBJ2-3; 11 bases are shared with TRBD2. CDR1 KGHSH and CDR2 LQKENI come from the germline V gene. V dropped 3 bases and J dropped 0; count of bases not matched to a gene: 2. The CDR3 totals 16 residues. CDR3 region: CASSPTSGASTDTQYF. CDR3 DNA: TGTGCCAGCTCACCGACTAGCGGGGCGAGCACAGATACGCAGTATTTT. The whole variable domain, filled in from reference TRBV18 and TRBJ2-3, reads NAGVMQNPRHLVRRRGQEARLRCSPMKGHSHVYWYRQLPEEGLKFMVYLQKENIIDESGMPKERFSAEFPKEGPSILRIQQVVRGDSAAYFCASSPTSGASTDTQYFGPGTRLTVL.

The chain joins TRBV9 to TRBJ1-1; no clear D. The CDR3 contains 13 residues. Trimming shortened V by 2 bases and J by 0 bases, and 5 bases separated the two germline ends. The germline V gene has CDR1 SGDLS and CDR2 YYNGEE. CDR3: CASSVIVNTEAFF. Here the CDR3 DNA reads TGTGCCAGCAGCGTTATAGTGAACACTGAAGCTTTCTTT.

This chain connects TRBV5-5 to TRBJ2-1, with D possibly TRBD2 on 5 matching bases. CDR3 length: 15 residues. Germline CDR1 SGHKS, CDR2 YYEKEE (reference sequence). With 4 bases removed from V and 0 bases from J, the gap between germline ends came to 11 bases. CDR3 in DNA: TGTGCCAGCAGCGGAGGCCTCAGCTCCTACAATGAGCAGTTCTTC. The encoded protein is CASSGGLSSYNEQFF.

The rearrangement uses TRBV7-9 and TRBJ2-1, with 12 bases lining up with TRBD2. V shed 6 bases and J 8 bases; nucleotides not matched to a gene: 8. The CDR3 has 15 residues. Germline CDR1 is SEHNR and CDR2 is FQNEAQ (reference sequence). This CDR3 reads CASRPGTSGFDEQFF. CDR3 DNA: TGTGCCAGCAGGCCCGGGACTAGCGGGTTCGATGAGCAGTTCTTC.

This chain uses TRBV7-2 with TRBJ2-3; a possible D gene is TRBD2 (6 bases). The V end lost 1 base, the J end lost 0 bases, and 8 bases lay between the germline ends. The CDR3 is 15 amino acids. The germline V gene has CDR1 SGHTA and CDR2 FQGNSA. This CDR3 reads CASSLDGGSTDTQYF. The CDR3 DNA sequence: TGTGCCAGCAGCTTAGACGGAGGGAGCACAGATACGCAGTATTTT.

This clone showed up just a few times. The chain combines TRBV6-4 with TRBJ2-3, with 7 positions matching TRBD2. This CDR3 has 14 amino acids. V was pared by 2 bases and J by 1 base, with 0 bases of the junction left unmatched. Germline-derived CDR1 and CDR2 are MRHNA and SNTAGT. CDR3 nucleotide sequence: TGTGCCAGCAGTGACCTAGCGGGCACAGATACGCAGTATTTT. As protein: CASSDLAGTDTQYF.

This chain links TRBV9 with TRBJ1-4; tentative D call: TRBD1 (5 bases). Germline V gives CDR1 SGDLS, CDR2 YYNGEE. Trimming shortened V by 4 bases and J by 4 bases, and 17 bases separated the two germline ends. The CDR3 runs 16 residues. DNA for the CDR3: TGTGCCAGCAGCTCAACACCGGGGGATTTTAATGAAAAACTGTTTTTT. This encodes CASSSTPGDFNEKLFF.

In its sample, this clone was seen a few times. This specimen includes other DNA sequences encoding the same CDR3. The chain uses TRBV2 and TRBJ1-4, with D unresolved. Germline CDR1 is SNHLY and CDR2 is FYNNEI. There are 14 residues in the CDR3. Trimming took 4 bases from V and 0 from J, leaving 6 bases between them. The chain's CDR3 is CASSAGATNEKLFF. The CDR3 DNA is TGTGCCAGCAGTGCAGGCGCAACTAATGAAAAACTGTTTTTT.

This chain joins TRBV24-1 and TRBJ2-5; 10 bases fit TRBD2. Unmatched junction bases numbered 4, after V lost 4 bases and J lost 3 bases. CDR3 length equals 15 residues. Per the germline V gene, CDR1 is KGHDR and CDR2 is SFDVKD. The CDR3 bases are TGTGCCACCAGTGAAGGGGGACTAGCGAAAGAGACCCAGTACTTC. It codes for CATSEGGLAKETQYF.

The J gene is TRBJ1-1, the V gene TRBV6-6; D gene ambiguous. Trimming removed 1 base at V and 2 bases at J, with 8 bases between. The CDR3 runs 14 residues. Germline values: CDR1 MNHNY, CDR2 SVGAGI (reference sequence). CDR3 in amino acids: CASSYLAFNTEAFF. The CDR3 nucleotides read TGTGCCAGCAGTTACTTGGCATTTAACACTGAAGCTTTCTTT.

This clone appeared once. The J gene is TRBJ1-1, the V gene TRBV20-1; 7 bases fit TRBD1. There are 11 residues in the CDR3. Germline V gene lookup returns CDR1 DFQATT and CDR2 SNEGSKA (reference sequence). CDR3 sequence: CRGQLNTEAFF. DNA for the CDR3: TGCAGGGGACAGCTGAACACTGAAGCTTTCTTT.

The V and J genes are TRBV6-6 and TRBJ2-1, with D uncertain. The CDR3 is made up of 15 amino acids. The germline V gene encodes CDR1 MNHNY and CDR2 SVGAGI (reference sequence). The V and J ends lost 2 bases and 11 bases respectively, with 19 bases between them. The CDR3 bases are TGTGCCAGCAGTTACGAGGCTAGTGCCCCGATAAAGCAGTTCTTC. This gives the protein CASSYEASAPIKQFF.

The CDR3, as DNA: TGTGCCAGCAGCCCGACAGGGGCGCAGTTCTTC. This translates into CASSPTGAQFF. J is TRBJ2-1 and V is TRBV5-8; TRBD1 agrees at 8 bases. Losses at the gene ends were 4 bases for V and 12 bases for J; bases not matched to a gene: 3. The CDR3 extends over 11 amino acids. Germline assignment: CDR1 SGHTS and CDR2 YDEGEE.

The chain employs TRBV7-9 and TRBJ1-5; D remains unclear. Between the trimmed V and J ends, which lost 5 bases and 1 base, there was a span of 9 bases. The CDR3 runs 14 residues. Germline V gives CDR1 SEHNR, CDR2 FQNEAQ (reference sequence). The CDR3 region is CASSQEGSNQPQHF. The CDR3 nucleotides read TGTGCCAGCAGCCAAGAGGGCAGCAATCAGCCCCAGCATTTT.